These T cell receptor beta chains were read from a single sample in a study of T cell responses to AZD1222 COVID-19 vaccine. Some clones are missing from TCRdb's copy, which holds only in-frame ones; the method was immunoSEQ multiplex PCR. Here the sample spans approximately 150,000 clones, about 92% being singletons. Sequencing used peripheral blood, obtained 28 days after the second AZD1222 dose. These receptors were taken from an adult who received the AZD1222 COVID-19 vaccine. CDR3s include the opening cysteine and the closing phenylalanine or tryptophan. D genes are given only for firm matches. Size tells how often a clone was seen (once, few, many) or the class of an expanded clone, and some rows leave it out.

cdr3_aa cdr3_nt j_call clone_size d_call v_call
CASSLGTGGGNQPQHF TGTGCCAGCAGCTTAGGGACAGGGGGCGGCAATCAGCCCCAGCATTTT TRBJ1-5 few TRBD1 TRBV7-9
CASSQGTAGYTF TGTGCCAGCAGCCAAGGGACAGCTGGCTACACCTTC TRBJ1-2 - - TRBV4-2
CASSIGARGYTF TGTGCCAGCAGTATAGGGGCGCGAGGCTACACCTTC TRBJ1-2 - - TRBV12-3/TRBV12-4
CASSYETVTNTEAFF TGTGCCAGCAGTTACGAGACAGTTACGAACACTGAAGCTTTCTTT TRBJ1-1 - - TRBV6-5
CASSPTGGTEAFF TGTGCCAGCTCACCAACAGGGGGCACTGAAGCTTTCTTT TRBJ1-1 - TRBD1 TRBV18
CASSQGERGAANTEAFF TGTGCCAGCAGCCAAGGAGAAAGGGGTGCCGCGAACACTGAAGCTTTCTTT TRBJ1-1 - - TRBV3-1/TRBV3-2
CASSLGAQDTQYF TGTGCCAGCAGCCTTGGGGCCCAAGATACGCAGTATTTT TRBJ2-3 - - TRBV3-1/TRBV3-2
CASSPLGTVNSPLHF TGTGCCAGCAGTCCTCTTGGGACAGTTAATTCACCCCTCCACTTT TRBJ1-6 - TRBD1 TRBV27
CASSSTGFSEAFF TGTGCCAGCAGCTCTACAGGGTTTTCTGAAGCTTTCTTT TRBJ1-1 - - TRBV11-3
CASSLSAGTNTGELFF TGTGCCAGCAGCTTATCTGCAGGCACGAACACCGGGGAGCTGTTTTTT TRBJ2-2 - - TRBV7-9
CASSSSGTGPLDGYTF TGTGCCAGCAGTTCCTCGGGGACAGGGCCCTTGGATGGCTACACCTTC TRBJ1-2 - TRBD1 TRBV6-5
CASSPGGNDYGYTF TGCGCCAGCAGTCCCGGCGGGAATGACTATGGCTACACCTTC TRBJ1-2 - - TRBV10-2
CSVRSQGDTGELFF TGCAGCGTACGATCGCAGGGAGACACCGGGGAGCTGTTTTTT TRBJ2-2 - - TRBV29-1
CASSQGVGYGYTF TGTGCCAGCAGCCAAGGTGTGGGGTATGGCTACACCTTC TRBJ1-2 - - TRBV4-2
CASGRQGWNQPQHF TGTGCCAGCGGACGACAGGGGTGGAATCAGCCCCAGCATTTT TRBJ1-5 - TRBD1 TRBV6-5
CASSLALAGGWWQFF TGTGCCAGCAGCTTAGCACTAGCGGGGGGGTGGTGGCAGTTCTTC TRBJ2-1 - TRBD2 TRBV7-9
CASSLDGSGSYEQYF TGTGCCAGCAGCTTGGATGGATCTGGTTCCTACGAGCAGTACTTC TRBJ2-7 - - TRBV5-5
CAIRNRTGGETEAFF TGTGCCATCAGGAATCGGACAGGGGGCGAGACTGAAGCTTTCTTT TRBJ1-1 few TRBD1 TRBV10-3
CASSLRGRDLYNSPLHF TGTGCCAGCAGTTTAAGGGGCAGGGACCTGTATAATTCACCCCTCCACTTT TRBJ1-6 - - TRBV27
CSGMRGNTEAFF TGCAGCGGGATGAGGGGGAACACTGAAGCTTTCTTT TRBJ1-1 - - TRBV29-1
CASSPRWQGGSPLHF TGTGCCAGCAGCCCACGCTGGCAGGGGGGTTCACCCCTCCACTTT TRBJ1-6 - TRBD1 TRBV6-6
CASSQGPGHVYGYTF TGTGCCAGCAGCCAAGGACCGGGACATGTCTATGGCTACACCTTC TRBJ1-2 - - TRBV3-1/TRBV3-2
CASLIPQGAFGGYTF TGTGCCAGCCTTATACCGCAGGGGGCTTTCGGAGGCTACACCTTC TRBJ1-2 - TRBD1 TRBV6-5
CSVAGQQETQYF TGCAGCGTTGCGGGACAGCAAGAGACCCAGTACTTC TRBJ2-5 - TRBD1 TRBV29-1
CASSVQGAGGYTF TGTGCCAGTAGCGTACAGGGGGCAGGCGGCTACACCTTC TRBJ1-2 few TRBD1 TRBV19
CSVGQGYGYTF TGCAGTGTAGGACAGGGCTATGGCTACACCTTC TRBJ1-2 - TRBD1 TRBV20-1
CASSPPHYEQYF TGTGCCAGCAGTCCGCCCCACTACGAGCAGTACTTC TRBJ2-7 - - TRBV28
CASSPPFWNHEQYF TGTGCCAGCAGCCCCCCGTTTTGGAACCACGAGCAGTACTTC TRBJ2-7 - - TRBV14
CASSIAVDTDTQYF TGTGCCAGTAGTATAGCGGTCGACACAGATACGCAGTATTTT TRBJ2-3 - - TRBV19
CASSKGQGGSGYTF TGTGCCAGCAGTAAGGGACAGGGGGGTAGTGGCTACACCTTC TRBJ1-2 - TRBD1 TRBV2
CARGKTVTEAFF TGTGCCCGGGGGAAGACCGTAACTGAAGCTTTCTTT TRBJ1-1 few - TRBV2
CSVEPGWGMNTEAFF TGCAGCGTTGAGCCAGGCTGGGGCATGAACACTGAAGCTTTCTTT TRBJ1-1 - - TRBV29-1
CASRSSSYNEQFF TGTGCCAGCAGAAGTAGCTCCTACAATGAGCAGTTCTTC TRBJ2-1 - - TRBV2
CASSPPPTSGAPYEQYF TGTGCCAGCAGTCCCCCCCCAACTAGCGGGGCACCCTACGAGCAGTACTTC TRBJ2-7 few TRBD2 TRBV6-6
CASSLGKRLGYGYTF TGTGCCAGCAGCTTAGGTAAGCGCCTAGGCTATGGCTACACCTTC TRBJ1-2 - - TRBV7-8
CASSSTGTEKLFF TGTGCCAGTAGTAGTACCGGGACGGAAAAACTGTTTTTT TRBJ1-4 - - TRBV19
CASSLGPGNTEAFF TGTGCCAGCAGCTTAGGCCCGGGGAACACTGAAGCTTTCTTT TRBJ1-1 - - TRBV13
CASSVVHSYTEAFF TGTGCCAGCAGCGTAGTACACAGCTACACTGAAGCTTTCTTT TRBJ1-1 once - TRBV9
CASSPTGLNTEAFF TGTGCCAGCTCACCAACAGGGCTGAACACTGAAGCTTTCTTT TRBJ1-1 - - TRBV18
CASSGLGSYEQYF TGTGCCAGCAGTGGACTAGGGAGCTACGAGCAGTACTTC TRBJ2-7 - TRBD2 TRBV27
CAISESRPSGNTEAFF TGTGCCATCAGTGAGTCAAGACCATCGGGGAACACTGAAGCTTTCTTT TRBJ1-1 - - TRBV10-3
CASSQTGKGEKLFF TGTGCCAGCAGCCAGACAGGGAAGGGTGAAAAACTGTTTTTT TRBJ1-4 - TRBD1 TRBV3-1/TRBV3-2
CASSLGSNEKLFF TGCGCCAGCAGCTTGGGCAGTAATGAAAAACTGTTTTTT TRBJ1-4 - - TRBV5-1
CASSSEAGANVLTF TGTGCCAGCAGTTCCGAGGCAGGGGCCAACGTCCTGACTTTC TRBJ2-6 - - TRBV27
CASSLRLMNTGELFF TGCGCCAGCAGCCTCCGACTCATGAACACCGGGGAGCTGTTTTTT TRBJ2-2 - - TRBV4-1
CASSLSGDQPQHF TGTGCCAGCAGCTTGTCAGGGGACCAGCCCCAGCATTTT TRBJ1-5 - - TRBV5-5